This TCR beta chain was retrieved from a study of shared clonotypes between healthy human individuals. Study results and limitations: Rarefaction gave evidence that sorted-subset sequencing remained incomplete despite large depth. Naive CD4 clonotypes were shared across several donors at roughly 5%.

In the original workflow: There were no quality scores in the junction-only immunoSEQ sequences, so filtering differed. Data came from immunoSEQ multiplex PCR; TCRdb stores just in-frame clones and leaves some out. V, J and clone size derive from that table, while D and trimming were established from the DNA sequence. This table has approximately 2,000,000 clones, 85% to 95% appearing once. A note on this clone: The antigen remains undetermined.

The CDR3 has 14 amino acids. V was cut by 5 bases and J by 3 bases, with 14 bases left in between. CDR1 and CDR2 (germline): SGHRS, YFSETQ. Sample: naive CD4+ T cells from PBMCs. The subset was: CD45RA+ positively selected. V is TRBV5-1 and J is TRBJ1-2, with D possibly matching TRBD1 (5 bases). The receptor's source is a man younger than 30 in good health. Some clones in this sample may be carry-over from other donors' samples. CDR3: CASRRQIFDYGYTF. CDR3 in DNA: TGCGCCAGCAGAAGACAGATCTTTGACTATGGCTACACCTTC.